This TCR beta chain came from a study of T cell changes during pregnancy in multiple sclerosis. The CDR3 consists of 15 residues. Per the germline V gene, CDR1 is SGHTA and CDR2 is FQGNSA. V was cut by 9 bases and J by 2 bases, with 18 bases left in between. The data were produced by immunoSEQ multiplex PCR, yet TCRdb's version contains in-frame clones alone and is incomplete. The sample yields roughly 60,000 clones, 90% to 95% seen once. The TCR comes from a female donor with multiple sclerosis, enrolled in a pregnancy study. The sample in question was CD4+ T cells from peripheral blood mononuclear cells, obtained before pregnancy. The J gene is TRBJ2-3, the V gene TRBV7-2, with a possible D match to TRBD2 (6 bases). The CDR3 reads CASLAEGWVTDTQYF. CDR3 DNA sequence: TGTGCCAGTTTAGCGGAGGGCTGGGTCACAGATACGCAGTATTTT.